This TCR beta chain was captured by sequencing in a study of blood T cell repertoires in COVID-19. Study-wide context: The United States, Italy and Spain were the sources of the acute and convalescent COVID-19 samples. Sample material is recorded as cDNA or gDNA derived from T cells, B-cell-depleted T cells, or PBMCs.

This CDR3 region has 15 residues. Germline CDR1 and CDR2: MGHDK and SYGVNS. Trimming removed 1 base from V and 5 bases from J, with 14 bases in between. In the original workflow: The assay estimated nucleated cells by amplifying reference gene primers. Clones were sequenced by immunoSEQ multiplex PCR, and TCRdb holds only the in-frame ones, with some missing. V and J calls and clone size are copied from that table; D and trimming were computed from the DNA. The table lists around 37,000 clones, around nine tenths of them singletons. The receptor comes from a human donor in a cohort sampled during active COVID-19. Sequencing was done on a sample of peripheral blood. The chain recombines TRBV25-1 with TRBJ2-5; a weak D match, TRBD1 (7 bases). CDR3: CASSEFEGAGETQYF. The DNA of the CDR3 is TGTGCCAGCAGTGAATTCGAGGGGGCGGGGGAGACCCAGTACTTC.